The present T cell receptor (beta chain) was sequenced within a study of a mutant IDH1 vaccine in newly diagnosed glioma listed by TCRdb under 2021. For context, the study as a whole: Of the 32 patients who were treated, about 62% were male and approximately 38% were female, and the mean age was about 37 years. Longitudinal TCRB deep sequencing was performed for roughly 24 treated patients wherever samples were available for exploratory analyses. Before enrollment, patients had received standard therapy of radiotherapy alone, temozolomide alone, or radiochemotherapy with temozolomide; most received the combination. Peripheral blood was drawn at six visits: V03 (baseline), V05, V07, V10, V12 and V13.

The paper's findings and limits, for the study overall: According to the authors, sample limitations meant that analyses of patient blood samples could not be reproduced. Immune responses induced by the vaccine were seen in 90% to 95% of patients across multiple MHC alleles. Pseudoprogression seemed to be unrelated to changes in the top peripheral T cell clonotypes found by TCRB sequencing. Selection of PBMC samples for TCRB deep sequencing was based on availability.

Receptor amplification or capture employed the immunoSEQ multiplex PCR assay. The hsTCRB Kit was used according to the manufacturer's protocol to amplify rearranged TCR beta chain sequences. TCRB libraries were sequenced on an Illumina MiSeq. The original methods were these. Demultiplexing, trimming and gene mapping were performed with the kit vendor's proprietary platform. TCRdb retrieved this table from immuneACCESS and kept in-frame rearrangements only. Not all clones are present; in checked studies, unresolved V genes account for under half, and no reason is known for the remainder. Clone size and V and J calls were adopted from that table, with D and trimming inferred from the DNA. The sample data list approximately 92,000 clones, and approximately 83% of these were observed just once. The ten largest clones take up under 8% of the sample. Clipping removes 5 bases from V and 4 bases from J, with 3 as the unmatched junction base count. The CDR3 runs 14 amino acids, cysteine and phenylalanine included. Just the 42-base CDR3 DNA is kept, in frame starting at base 1. According to the germline V gene, CDR1 reads SGHTA and CDR2 reads FQGTGA.

As concerns this clone: Its antigen remains undetermined. The input lacks base qualities; no much larger clone sits a single base away.

Interpreted using the paper, the time point label stands for: baseline, week 1 (first vaccination visit). The meaning of the sample's treatment or condition label: pre-vaccination baseline after standard-of-care therapy. Newly diagnosed WHO grade 3 or 4 IDH1-mutant astrocytomas showing loss of nuclear ATRX were present in the donors. The samples were drawn from NOA16, a multicentre, single-arm, open-label phase I trial in Germany that tested a mutant IDH1 peptide vaccine in humans for the first time. Visit V03 blood draws served as the baseline sample for immunogenicity testing. Genomic DNA for TCRB sequencing was extracted from EDTA blood using the DNeasy Blood and Tissue Kit.

The rearrangement joined TRBV7-3 to TRBJ1-1, with 11 bases matching TRBD1. The source was PBMCs, collected from a glioma patient treated with radiotherapy, temozolomide or both. The TCR sequence derives from a woman aged 45-65 years with glioma. The DNA is as follows: TGTGCCAGCAGCGGACAGGGGGCAATCACTGAAGCTTTCTTT. It encodes CASSGQGAITEAFF.